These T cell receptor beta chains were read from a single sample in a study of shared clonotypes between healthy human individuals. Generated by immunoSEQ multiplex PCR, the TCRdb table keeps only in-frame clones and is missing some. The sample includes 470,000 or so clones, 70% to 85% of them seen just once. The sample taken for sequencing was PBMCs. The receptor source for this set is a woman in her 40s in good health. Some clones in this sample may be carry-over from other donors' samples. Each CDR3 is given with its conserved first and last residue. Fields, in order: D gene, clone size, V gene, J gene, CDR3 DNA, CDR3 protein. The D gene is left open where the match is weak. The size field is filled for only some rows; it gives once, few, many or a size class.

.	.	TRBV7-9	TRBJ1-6	TGTGCCAGCAGCTTATCGACATTAGATTCACCCCTCCACTTT	CASSLSTLDSPLHF
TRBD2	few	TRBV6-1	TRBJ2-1	TGTGCCAGCAGCGGGAGGATAAGTGAGCAGTTCTTC	CASSGRISEQFF
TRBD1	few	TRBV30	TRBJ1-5	TGTGCCTGGAGTGTCCGGGACAGGGGTCAGCCCCAGCATTTT	CAWSVRDRGQPQHF
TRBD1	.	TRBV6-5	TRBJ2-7	TGTGCCAGCAGCCCTACGGACAGGGCCTACGAGCAGTACTTC	CASSPTDRAYEQYF
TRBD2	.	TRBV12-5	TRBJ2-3	TGTGCTAGTGGTCCCGGACTAGCGGGAGAGGCAGATACGCAGTATTTT	CASGPGLAGEADTQYF
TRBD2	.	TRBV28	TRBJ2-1	TGTGCCAGCAGTTTTCGACTAGCGACCGTTGAGCAGTTCTTC	CASSFRLATVEQFF
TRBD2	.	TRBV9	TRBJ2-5	TGTGCCAGCAGCCCCGGGGGCGGGAGGGTCCCAGAGACCCAGTACTTC	CASSPGGGRVPETQYF
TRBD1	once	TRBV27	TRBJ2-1	TGTGCCAGCAGTTCCCCCGCCGGGACAGGGACGAGGGAGCAGTTCTTC	CASSSPAGTGTREQFF
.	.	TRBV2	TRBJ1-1	TGTGCCAGCAGACCAGGTGGGTCCGAAGCTTTCTTT	CASRPGGSEAFF
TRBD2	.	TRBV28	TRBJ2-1	TGTGCCAGCAGCCTCCTAGCGGGACCCCACAATGAGCAGTTCTTC	CASSLLAGPHNEQFF
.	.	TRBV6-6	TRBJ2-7	TGTGCCAGCAGTTACGGAAGACCCTCCTACGAGCAGTACTTC	CASSYGRPSYEQYF
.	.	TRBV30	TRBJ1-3	TGTGCCTGGAGTGTACGGGGGCGAGGAAACACCATATATTTT	CAWSVRGRGNTIYF
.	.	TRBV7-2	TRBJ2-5	TGTGCCAGCAGCTTAGCCCTGGATTTTGCGGCCCAGTACTTC	CASSLALDFAAQYF
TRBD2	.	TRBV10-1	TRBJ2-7	TGCGCCAGCAGTGCGGGGGGGCGAGACGAGCAGTACTTC	CASSAGGRDEQYF
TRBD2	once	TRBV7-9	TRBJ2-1	TGTGCCAGCAGCTCCCGGACTAGCGGGAGGAGTGAGCAGTTCTTC	CASSSRTSGRSEQFF
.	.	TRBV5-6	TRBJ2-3	TGTGCCAGCAGCAAAGGGGGGGTAGATACGCAGTATTTT	CASSKGGVDTQYF
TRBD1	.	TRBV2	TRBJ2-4	TGTGCCAGCACCCTGGGACAGGGCCTAAACATTCAGTACTTC	CASTLGQGLNIQYF
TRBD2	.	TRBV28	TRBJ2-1	TGTGCCAGCAGTTCGGGGGGGCGGAACCTCAGGAATGAGCAGTTCTTC	CASSSGGRNLRNEQFF
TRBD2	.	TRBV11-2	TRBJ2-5	TGTGCCAGCAGATTAGCGGGACGGGGGAACCAAGAGACCCAGTACTTC	CASRLAGRGNQETQYF
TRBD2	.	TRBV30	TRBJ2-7	TGTGCCTGCTCTAGCGGGAGCTCCTACGAGCAGTACTTC	CACSSGSSYEQYF
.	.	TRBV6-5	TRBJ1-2	TGTGCCAGCAGTTACTCGACGGTCTATGGCTACACCTTC	CASSYSTVYGYTF
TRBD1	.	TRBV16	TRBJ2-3	TGTGCCAGCAGCAGCTACGGGACAGAGAGCACAGATACGCAGTATTTT	CASSSYGTESTDTQYF
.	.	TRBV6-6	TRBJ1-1	TGTGCCAGCAGTAACCGACAGGACTCGGCGGCTTTCTTT	CASSNRQDSAAFF
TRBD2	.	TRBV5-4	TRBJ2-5	TGTGCCAGCAGCTTGTCCGGGGGGATGCAAGAGACCCAGTACTTC	CASSLSGGMQETQYF
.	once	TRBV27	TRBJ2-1	TGTGCCAGCATACGGAAAGTCAATGAGCAGTTCTTC	CASIRKVNEQFF
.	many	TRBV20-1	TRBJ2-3	TGCAGCATCCGACGCACAGATACGCAGTATTTT	CSIRRTDTQYF
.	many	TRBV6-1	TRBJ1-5	TGTGCCAGCAGTGTTACAGGTGGTTATCAGCCCCAGCATTTT	CASSVTGGYQPQHF
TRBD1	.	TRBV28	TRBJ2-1	TGTGCCAGCAGGCCCGGACAGGGGTCCTACAATGAGCAGTTCTTC	CASRPGQGSYNEQFF
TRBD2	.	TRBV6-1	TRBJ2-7	TGTGCCAGCAGCTCTACTAGCGGGAGTTCCTACGAGCAGTACTTC	CASSSTSGSSYEQYF
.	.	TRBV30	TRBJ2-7	TGTGCCTGGAGTGGGGGAGGCAGGGACTTTTACGAGCAGTACTTC	CAWSGGGRDFYEQYF
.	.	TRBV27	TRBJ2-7	TGTGCCAGCAGTTTATCGACGGCGGGATTAATCCACGAGCAGTACTTC	CASSLSTAGLIHEQYF
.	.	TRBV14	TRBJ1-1	TGTGCCAGCAGCCAATATACAGGTTCCTACACTGAAGCTTTCTTT	CASSQYTGSYTEAFF
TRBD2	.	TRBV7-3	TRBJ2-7	TGTGCCAGCAGCTCTCTAGCGGGGGACTCCTACGAGCAGTACTTC	CASSSLAGDSYEQYF
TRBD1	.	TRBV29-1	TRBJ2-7	TGCAGCCCCCGCGAGGACAGGGTCTCCTACGAGCAGTACTTC	CSPREDRVSYEQYF
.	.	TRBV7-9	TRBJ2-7	TGTGCCAGCAGCTTAGGCGAGGGAGGCGAGCAGTACTTC	CASSLGEGGEQYF
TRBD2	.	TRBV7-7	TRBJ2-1	TGTGCTAGCAGCCCATATATCAGCGGGAGCTTCTCCTACAATGAGCAGTTCTTC	CASSPYISGSFSYNEQFF
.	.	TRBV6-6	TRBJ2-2	TGTGCCAGCAGTCCTAGCGCCGGGGAGCTGTTTTTT	CASSPSAGELFF
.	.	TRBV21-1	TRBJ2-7	TGTGCCAGCAGCAAAGCAGGGGGCGAGCAGTACTTC	CASSKAGGEQYF
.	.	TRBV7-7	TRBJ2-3	TGTGCTAGCAGCCTCAACCGAGAGGGGTCAGATACGCAGTATTTT	CASSLNREGSDTQYF
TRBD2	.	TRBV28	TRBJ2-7	TGTGCCAGCAGTTTATCTTCAGGGATGGAGCGGGGGCAGTACTTC	CASSLSSGMERGQYF
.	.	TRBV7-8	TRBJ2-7	TGTGCCAGCCGGCCGGGGTTGGCGGGAACCTACGAGCAGTACTTC	CASRPGLAGTYEQYF
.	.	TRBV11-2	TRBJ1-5	TGTGCCGGCAGCTTAGTGGCAGATAGCAATCAGCCCCAGCATTTT	CAGSLVADSNQPQHF
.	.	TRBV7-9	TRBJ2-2	TGTGCCAGCGCTCGTGGGAGCTTGGACGGGGAGCTGTTTTTT	CASARGSLDGELFF
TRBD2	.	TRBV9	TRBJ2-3	TGTGCCAGCAGCAGGGGGGCGGCGGGAGGTGATGGCACAGATACGCAGTATTTT	CASSRGAAGGDGTDTQYF
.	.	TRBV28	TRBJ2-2	TGTGCCAGCAGTTTAGGGACCGGGGAGCTGTTTTTT	CASSLGTGELFF
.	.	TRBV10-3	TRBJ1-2	TGTGCCATCAGCGACAGGACTACTAACTATGGCTACACCTTC	CAISDRTTNYGYTF
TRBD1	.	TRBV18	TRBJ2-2	TGTGCCAGCTCACCATTTGCCGGGGCCGGGACAGGGCGCACTAGAACGAACACCGGGGAGCTGTTTTTT	CASSPFAGAGTGRTRTNTGELFF
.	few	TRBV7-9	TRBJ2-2	TGTGCCAGCAGCCTAGGGGTCGGGGAGCTGTTTTTT	CASSLGVGELFF
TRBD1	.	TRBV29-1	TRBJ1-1	TGCAGCGTTGGTCCCACAGGGGGCACTGAAGCTTTCTTT	CSVGPTGGTEAFF
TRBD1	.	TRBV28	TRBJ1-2	TGTGCCAGCAGCCTACAGGGGAGCTTAGGCTATGGCTACACCTTC	CASSLQGSLGYGYTF
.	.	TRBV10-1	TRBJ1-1	TGCGCCAGCAGGAAAAGGGTTTTCACTGAAGCTTTCTTT	CASRKRVFTEAFF
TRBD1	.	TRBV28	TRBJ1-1	TGTGCCAGCACCAACTCGGGACAGGGGGACACTGAAGCTTTCTTT	CASTNSGQGDTEAFF
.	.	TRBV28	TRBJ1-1	TGTGCCAGCAGTTTCGGTAGGAGAATGAACACTGAAGCTTTCTTT	CASSFGRRMNTEAFF
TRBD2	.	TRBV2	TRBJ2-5	TGTGCCAGCAGTGAGGGGGGGGAGACCCAGTACTTC	CASSEGGETQYF